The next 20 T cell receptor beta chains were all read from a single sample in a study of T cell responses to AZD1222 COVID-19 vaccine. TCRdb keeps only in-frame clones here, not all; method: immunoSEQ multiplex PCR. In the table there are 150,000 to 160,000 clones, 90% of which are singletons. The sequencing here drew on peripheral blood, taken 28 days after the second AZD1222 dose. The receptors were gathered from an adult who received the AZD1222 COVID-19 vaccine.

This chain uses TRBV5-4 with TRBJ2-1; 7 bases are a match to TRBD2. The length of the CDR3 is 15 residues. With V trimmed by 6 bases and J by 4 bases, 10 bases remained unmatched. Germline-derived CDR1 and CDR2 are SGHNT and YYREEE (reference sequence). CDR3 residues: CASNERNSGYNEQFF. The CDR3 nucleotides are TGTGCCAGCAACGAGAGGAATAGCGGGTACAATGAGCAGTTCTTC.

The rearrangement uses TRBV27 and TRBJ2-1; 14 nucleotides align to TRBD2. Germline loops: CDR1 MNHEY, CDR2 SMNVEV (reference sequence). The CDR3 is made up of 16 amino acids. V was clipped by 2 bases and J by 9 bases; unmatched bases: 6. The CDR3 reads CASSLETSGRAPEQFF. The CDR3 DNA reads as TGTGCCAGCAGTTTAGAGACTAGCGGGAGGGCCCCTGAGCAGTTCTTC.

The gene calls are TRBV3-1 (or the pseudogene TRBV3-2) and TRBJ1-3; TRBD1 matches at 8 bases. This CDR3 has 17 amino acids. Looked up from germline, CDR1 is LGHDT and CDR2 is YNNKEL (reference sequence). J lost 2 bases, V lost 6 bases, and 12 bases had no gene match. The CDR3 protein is CASSLLSRTGPGNTIYF. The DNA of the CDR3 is TGTGCCAGCAGTCTCTTATCCCGGACAGGGCCTGGAAACACCATATATTTT.

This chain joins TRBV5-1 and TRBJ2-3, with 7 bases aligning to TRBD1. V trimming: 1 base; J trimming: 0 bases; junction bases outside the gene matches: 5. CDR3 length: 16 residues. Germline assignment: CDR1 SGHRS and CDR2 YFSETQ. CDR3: CASSLQGETSTDTQYF. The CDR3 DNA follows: TGCGCCAGCAGCTTGCAGGGGGAGACGAGCACAGATACGCAGTATTTT.

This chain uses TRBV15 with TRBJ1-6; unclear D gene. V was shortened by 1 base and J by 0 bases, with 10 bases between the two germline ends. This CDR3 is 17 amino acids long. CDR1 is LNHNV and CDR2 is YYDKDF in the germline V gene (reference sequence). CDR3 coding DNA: TGTGCCACCAGCAGAGGGAGCGGGAGCTCCTATAATTCACCCCTCCACTTT. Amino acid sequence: CATSRGSGSSYNSPLHF.

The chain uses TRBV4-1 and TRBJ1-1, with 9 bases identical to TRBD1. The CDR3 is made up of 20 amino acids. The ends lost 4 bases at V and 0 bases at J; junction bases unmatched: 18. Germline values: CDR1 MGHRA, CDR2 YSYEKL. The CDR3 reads CASSLVDRGNLVVMNTEAFF. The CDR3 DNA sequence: TGCGCCAGCAGCCTCGTGGACAGGGGAAACTTAGTCGTAATGAACACTGAAGCTTTCTTT.

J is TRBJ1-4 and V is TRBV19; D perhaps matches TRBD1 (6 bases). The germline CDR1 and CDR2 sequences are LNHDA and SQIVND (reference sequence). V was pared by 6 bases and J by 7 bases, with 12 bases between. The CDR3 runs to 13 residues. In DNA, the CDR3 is TGTGCCAGTAGGCTACAGGGAATTGAAAAACTGTTTTTT. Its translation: CASRLQGIEKLFF.

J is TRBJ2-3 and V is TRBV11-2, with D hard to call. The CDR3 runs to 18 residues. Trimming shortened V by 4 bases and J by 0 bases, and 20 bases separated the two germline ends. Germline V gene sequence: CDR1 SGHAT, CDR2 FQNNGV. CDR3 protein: CASSSRPGFYTSTDTQYF. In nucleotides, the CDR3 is TGTGCCAGCAGCTCGCGGCCCGGTTTCTATACTAGCACAGATACGCAGTATTTT.

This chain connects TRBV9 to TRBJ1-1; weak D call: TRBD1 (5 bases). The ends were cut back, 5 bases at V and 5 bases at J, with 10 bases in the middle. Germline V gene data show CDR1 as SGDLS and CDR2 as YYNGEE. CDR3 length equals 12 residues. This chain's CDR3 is CASRSGGTEAFF. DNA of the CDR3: TGTGCCAGCAGGAGCGGGGGGACTGAAGCTTTCTTT.

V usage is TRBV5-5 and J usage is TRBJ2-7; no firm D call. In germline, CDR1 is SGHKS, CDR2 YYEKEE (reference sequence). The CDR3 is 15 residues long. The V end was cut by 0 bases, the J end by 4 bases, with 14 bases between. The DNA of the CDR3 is TGTGCCAGCAGCTTGGAGGCAAGTCTCTCTTACGAGCAGTACTTC. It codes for CASSLEASLSYEQYF.

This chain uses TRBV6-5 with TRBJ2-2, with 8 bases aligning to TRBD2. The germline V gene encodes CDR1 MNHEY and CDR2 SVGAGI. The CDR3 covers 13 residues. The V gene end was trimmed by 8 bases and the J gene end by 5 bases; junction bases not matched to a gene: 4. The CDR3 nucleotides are TGTGCCAGCTTGGCTAGCGGGACCGGGGAGCTGTTTTTT. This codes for CASLASGTGELFF.

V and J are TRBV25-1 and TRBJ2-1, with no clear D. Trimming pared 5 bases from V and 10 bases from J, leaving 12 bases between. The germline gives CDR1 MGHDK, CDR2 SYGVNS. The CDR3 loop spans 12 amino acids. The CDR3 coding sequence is TGTGCCAGCAGTACCGATATACGGGAGCAGTTCTTC. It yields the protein CASSTDIREQFF.

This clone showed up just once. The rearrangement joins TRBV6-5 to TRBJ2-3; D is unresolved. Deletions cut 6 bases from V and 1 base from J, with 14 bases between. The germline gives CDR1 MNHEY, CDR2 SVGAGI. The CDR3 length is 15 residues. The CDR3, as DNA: TGTGCCAGCAGCCTGATAGAGTATGGCACAGATACGCAGTATTTT. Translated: CASSLIEYGTDTQYF.

The CDR3 bases are TGTGCCAGCAGTTTCCGCCTGACAGGGACCGGACAGGACGAGCAGTACTTC. Encoded protein: CASSFRLTGTGQDEQYF. This sequence joins TRBV28 and TRBJ2-7; 7 nucleotides line up with TRBD1. The CDR3 has 17 residues. V gave up 3 bases and J gave up 5 bases; unmatched junction bases: 16. Germline V gives CDR1 MDHEN, CDR2 SYDVKM.

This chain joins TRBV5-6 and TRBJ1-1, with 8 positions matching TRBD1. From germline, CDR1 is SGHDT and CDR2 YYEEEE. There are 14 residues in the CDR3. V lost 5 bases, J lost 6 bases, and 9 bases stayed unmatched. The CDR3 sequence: CASSSLDREPEAFF. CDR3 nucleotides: TGTGCCAGCAGTTCTCTGGACAGGGAGCCTGAAGCTTTCTTT.

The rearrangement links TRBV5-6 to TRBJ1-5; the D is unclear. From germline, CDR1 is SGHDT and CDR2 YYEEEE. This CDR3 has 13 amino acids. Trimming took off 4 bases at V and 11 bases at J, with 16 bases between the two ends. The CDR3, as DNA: TGTGCCAGCAGCCCCGGAAACAGAGAGGCCCAGCATTTT. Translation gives CASSPGNREAQHF.

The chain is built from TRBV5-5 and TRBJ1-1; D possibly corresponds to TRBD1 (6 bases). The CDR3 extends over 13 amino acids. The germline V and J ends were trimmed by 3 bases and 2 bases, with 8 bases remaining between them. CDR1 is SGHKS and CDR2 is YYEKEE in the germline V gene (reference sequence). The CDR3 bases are TGTGCCAGCAGCTGGACAGTAAACACTGAAGCTTTCTTT. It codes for CASSWTVNTEAFF.

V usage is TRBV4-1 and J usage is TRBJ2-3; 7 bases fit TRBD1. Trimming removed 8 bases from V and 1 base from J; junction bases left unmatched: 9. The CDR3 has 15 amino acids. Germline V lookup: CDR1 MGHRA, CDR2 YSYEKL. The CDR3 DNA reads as TGCGCCAGCCGGGGAACCGGGACAGGCACAGATACGCAGTATTTT. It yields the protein CASRGTGTGTDTQYF.

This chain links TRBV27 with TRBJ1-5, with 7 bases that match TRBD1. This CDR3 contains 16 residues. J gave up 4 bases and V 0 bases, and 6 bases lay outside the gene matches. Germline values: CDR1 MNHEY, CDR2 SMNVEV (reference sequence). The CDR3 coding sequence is TGTGCCAGCAGTTTATCCGCGGGGACAGTGAATCAGCCCCAGCATTTT. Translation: CASSLSAGTVNQPQHF.

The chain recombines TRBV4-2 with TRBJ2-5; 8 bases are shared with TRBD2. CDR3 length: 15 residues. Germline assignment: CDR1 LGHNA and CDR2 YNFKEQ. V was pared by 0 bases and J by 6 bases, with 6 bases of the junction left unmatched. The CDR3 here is CASSQETGTRKTQYF. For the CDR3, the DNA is TGTGCCAGCAGCCAAGAGACCGGGACTAGAAAGACCCAGTACTTC.